This entry concerns a single T cell receptor (beta chain). Antigen unknown. 60 Vbeta and 13 Jbeta primers were used in PCR. The data were produced by immunoSEQ multiplex PCR, yet TCRdb's version contains in-frame clones alone and is incomplete. Altogether tens of thousands of clones are present, roughly 72% being singletons, with the ten largest covering under 7.5%. Healthy donors of bone marrow made up the group. This specimen comes from a study of cytomegalovirus exposure and HLA in healthy donors. Germline CDR1 is MDHEN and CDR2 is SYDVKM. This CDR3 region has 18 residues. With 6 bases clipped from V and 0 bases from J, the junction kept 13 bases outside the gene matches. Findings and caveats of the study: A list of approximately 150 TCR beta chains associated with cytomegalovirus was given. For most subjects, TCR beta sequences were reported to predict HLA-A and HLA-B alleles with accuracy. Later analysis identified a missense DCLRE1C variant that was linked to TCR beta V- and J-gene trimming.

This TCR came from a woman between 50 and 59 years old in good health and CMV-seropositive. The sequenced sample consisted of PBMCs. V and J are TRBV28 and TRBJ1-5; 8 bases map to TRBD1. The DNA for the CDR3 is TGTGCCAGCAGGAATCACGGACAGGGCCGACTTAGCAATCAGCCCCAGCATTTT. Translating gives CASRNHGQGRLSNQPQHF.